The rows below give T cell receptor beta chains drawn from one sample of a study of T cell changes during pregnancy in multiple sclerosis. Clones were read by immunoSEQ multiplex PCR, and TCRdb kept only the in-frame ones, dropping some. The sample includes 60,000 to 65,000 clones, approximately 92% of them seen just once. The sample here was peripheral blood, taken in the first trimester of pregnancy. The receptors stem from a female donor with multiple sclerosis, enrolled in a pregnancy study. Both conserved end residues are part of each CDR3. A D gene is named only where the DNA matches it firmly. For some rows the clone size is stated as once, few or many, or as a class when expanded; others skip it.

j_call: TRBJ2-1
clone_size: NA
v_call: TRBV28
d_call: TRBD1
cdr3_aa: CASREDRVLSEQFF
cdr3_nt: TGTGCCAGCAGAGAAGACAGGGTCCTCAGTGAGCAGTTCTTC

j_call: TRBJ1-1
clone_size: NA
v_call: TRBV5-1
d_call: NA
cdr3_aa: CASSLEPSFTMNTEAFF
cdr3_nt: TGCGCCAGCAGCTTGGAGCCTTCCTTTACCATGAACACTGAAGCTTTCTTT

j_call: TRBJ2-4
clone_size: NA
v_call: TRBV7-2
d_call: TRBD1
cdr3_aa: CASSLVRTGGNIQYF
cdr3_nt: TGTGCCAGCAGCTTAGTGAGGACAGGGGGTAACATTCAGTACTTC

j_call: TRBJ2-1
clone_size: NA
v_call: TRBV5-1
d_call: TRBD2
cdr3_aa: CASSWTSGSRNEQFF
cdr3_nt: TGCGCCAGCAGCTGGACTAGCGGGAGCCGCAATGAGCAGTTCTTC

j_call: TRBJ1-2
clone_size: NA
v_call: TRBV6-5
d_call: NA
cdr3_aa: CASRKDRSIYGYTF
cdr3_nt: TGTGCCAGCAGGAAGGACAGAAGCATCTATGGCTACACCTTC

j_call: TRBJ1-5
clone_size: NA
v_call: TRBV4-1
d_call: NA
cdr3_aa: CASSQDGGMRKPQHF
cdr3_nt: TGCGCCAGCAGCCAAGATGGGGGGATGAGGAAGCCCCAGCATTTT

j_call: TRBJ2-3
clone_size: NA
v_call: TRBV4-2
d_call: NA
cdr3_aa: CASSQVRADTQYF
cdr3_nt: TGTGCCAGCAGCCAAGTGAGGGCAGATACGCAGTATTTT

j_call: TRBJ2-2
clone_size: NA
v_call: TRBV29-1
d_call: NA
cdr3_aa: CSVANSGELFF
cdr3_nt: TGCAGCGTTGCTAACAGCGGGGAGCTGTTTTTT

j_call: TRBJ2-7
clone_size: once
v_call: TRBV5-4
d_call: NA
cdr3_aa: CASSWGHRNEQYF
cdr3_nt: TGTGCCAGCAGCTGGGGACATCGGAACGAGCAGTACTTC

j_call: TRBJ2-5
clone_size: NA
v_call: TRBV18
d_call: NA
cdr3_aa: CASSQQQETQYF
cdr3_nt: TGTGCCAGCTCACAACAACAAGAGACCCAGTACTTC

j_call: TRBJ1-2
clone_size: NA
v_call: TRBV14
d_call: TRBD1
cdr3_aa: CASSQEGGDRVRYGYTF
cdr3_nt: TGTGCCAGCAGCCAAGAAGGGGGAGACAGGGTTCGCTATGGCTACACCTTC

j_call: TRBJ2-1
clone_size: NA
v_call: TRBV7-2
d_call: NA
cdr3_aa: CASSLEGLVGVLNEQFF
cdr3_nt: TGTGCCAGCAGCTTAGAGGGTCTAGTGGGAGTCTTGAATGAGCAGTTCTTC

j_call: TRBJ2-2
clone_size: NA
v_call: TRBV7-2
d_call: NA
cdr3_aa: CASSHPRAGVTGELFF
cdr3_nt: TGTGCCAGCAGCCACCCCCGGGCAGGGGTCACCGGGGAGCTGTTTTTT

j_call: TRBJ2-7
clone_size: NA
v_call: TRBV4-3
d_call: NA
cdr3_aa: CASSQTTGIYEQYF
cdr3_nt: TGCGCCAGCAGCCAGACAACCGGGATCTACGAGCAGTACTTC

j_call: TRBJ2-6
clone_size: NA
v_call: TRBV2
d_call: TRBD1
cdr3_aa: CASRLPKQGATGANVLTF
cdr3_nt: TGTGCCAGCCGGCTACCTAAACAGGGGGCGACCGGGGCCAACGTCCTGACTTTC

j_call: TRBJ2-2
clone_size: NA
v_call: TRBV5-1
d_call: TRBD2
cdr3_aa: CASSSTSGSITGELFF
cdr3_nt: TGCGCCAGCAGCTCCACTAGCGGGAGCATCACCGGGGAGCTGTTTTTT

j_call: TRBJ2-1
clone_size: once
v_call: TRBV7-9
d_call: TRBD2
cdr3_aa: CASSLGLAANGEQFF
cdr3_nt: TGTGCCAGCAGCCTAGGACTAGCGGCCAATGGTGAGCAGTTCTTC

j_call: TRBJ2-7
clone_size: NA
v_call: TRBV10-3
d_call: TRBD1
cdr3_aa: CAISDDRGLSYEQYF
cdr3_nt: TGTGCCATCAGTGATGACAGGGGGCTTTCCTACGAGCAGTACTTC

j_call: TRBJ2-2
clone_size: NA
v_call: TRBV7-2
d_call: TRBD2
cdr3_aa: CASSSRPSGSTGELFF
cdr3_nt: TGTGCCAGCAGCTCGAGACCTAGCGGGAGCACCGGGGAGCTGTTTTTT

j_call: TRBJ1-5
clone_size: NA
v_call: TRBV29-1
d_call: NA
cdr3_aa: CSVGGSSNQPQHF
cdr3_nt: TGCAGCGTTGGGGGCAGTAGCAATCAGCCCCAGCATTTT

j_call: TRBJ1-5
clone_size: NA
v_call: TRBV2
d_call: NA
cdr3_aa: CASSERRTDNSNQPQHF
cdr3_nt: TGTGCCAGCAGTGAAAGGCGTACAGATAATAGCAATCAGCCCCAGCATTTT

j_call: TRBJ1-5
clone_size: once
v_call: TRBV4-1
d_call: TRBD1
cdr3_aa: CASSQETGTPNQPQHF
cdr3_nt: TGCGCCAGCAGCCAAGAGACAGGGACCCCCAATCAGCCCCAGCATTTT

j_call: TRBJ1-1
clone_size: few
v_call: TRBV7-2
d_call: NA
cdr3_aa: CASSRRRGTEAFF
cdr3_nt: TGTGCCAGCAGCCGTCGGCGGGGGACTGAAGCTTTCTTT

j_call: TRBJ2-5
clone_size: NA
v_call: TRBV23-1
d_call: TRBD1
cdr3_aa: CASSQTTPGTGGETQYF
cdr3_nt: TGCGCCAGCAGTCAGACTACTCCGGGGACAGGGGGTGAGACCCAGTACTTC

j_call: TRBJ2-1
clone_size: NA
v_call: TRBV5-6
d_call: TRBD2
cdr3_aa: CASSLSWTSTNEQFF
cdr3_nt: TGTGCCAGCAGCTTGTCGTGGACTAGTACCAATGAGCAGTTCTTC

j_call: TRBJ2-6
clone_size: NA
v_call: TRBV6-6
d_call: NA
cdr3_aa: CASSYGGARGANVLTF
cdr3_nt: TGTGCCAGCAGTTACGGAGGGGCGCGTGGGGCCAACGTCCTGACTTTC

j_call: TRBJ2-5
clone_size: NA
v_call: TRBV4-3
d_call: TRBD2
cdr3_aa: CASSQEGPQPGLAGVGETQYF
cdr3_nt: TGCGCCAGCAGCCAAGAGGGACCCCAACCCGGACTAGCGGGAGTCGGAGAGACCCAGTACTTC

j_call: TRBJ2-7
clone_size: once
v_call: TRBV7-9
d_call: NA
cdr3_aa: CASSNGIYEQYF
cdr3_nt: TGTGCCAGCAGCAACGGGATCTACGAGCAGTACTTC

j_call: TRBJ2-6
clone_size: NA
v_call: TRBV30
d_call: NA
cdr3_aa: CACDSSGANVLTF
cdr3_nt: TGTGCCTGTGACAGCTCTGGGGCCAACGTCCTGACTTTC

j_call: TRBJ2-7
clone_size: NA
v_call: TRBV9
d_call: NA
cdr3_aa: CASSVGGTGAEQYF
cdr3_nt: TGTGCCAGCAGCGTAGGTGGTACTGGGGCCGAGCAGTACTTC

j_call: TRBJ1-2
clone_size: NA
v_call: TRBV6-5
d_call: TRBD1
cdr3_aa: CASSPGQGNGYTF
cdr3_nt: TGTGCCAGCAGTCCCGGACAGGGTAATGGCTACACCTTC

j_call: TRBJ1-5
clone_size: few
v_call: TRBV19
d_call: NA
cdr3_aa: CASSISGFGNQPQHF
cdr3_nt: TGTGCCAGTAGTATATCCGGGTTCGGCAATCAGCCCCAGCATTTT

j_call: TRBJ2-1
clone_size: NA
v_call: TRBV5-5
d_call: TRBD2
cdr3_aa: CASTGLAAYNEQFF
cdr3_nt: TGTGCCAGCACGGGACTAGCGGCCTACAATGAGCAGTTCTTC